These T cell receptor beta chains were read from a single sample in a study of control samples from healthy donors and cancer patients. Produced via immunoSEQ multiplex PCR; TCRdb's table is partial and in-frame only. This sample has around 20,000 clones, with around 83% found just once. Sequenced input: PBMCs. The receptors derive from an elderly man with head and neck cancer. CDR3s include the opening cysteine and the closing phenylalanine or tryptophan. A D gene is named only where the DNA matches it firmly. Not all rows give a size; the values are once, few, many and, for expanded clones, a class.

V gene	J gene	D gene	clone size	CDR3 length	CDR3 protein	CDR3 DNA
TRBV4-1	TRBJ2-3	.	.	13	CASSQLYWDTQYF	TGCGCCAGCAGCCAACTTTATTGGGATACGCAGTATTTT
TRBV5-6	TRBJ2-7	.	.	11	CASSFSYEQYF	TGTGCCAGCAGCTTCTCCTACGAGCAGTACTTC
TRBV2	TRBJ1-2	.	.	14	CASSVLGQYYGYTF	TGTGCCAGCAGTGTCCTGGGGCAATACTATGGCTACACCTTC
TRBV7-3	TRBJ2-1	.	few	16	CASSLNTRGAINEQFF	TGTGCCAGCAGCTTAAATACCCGGGGGGCGATCAATGAGCAGTTCTTC
TRBV5-1	TRBJ1-4	TRBD1	.	14	CASSLGQGNEKLFF	TGCGCCAGCAGCTTGGGACAGGGGAATGAAAAACTGTTTTTT
TRBV6-1	TRBJ2-5	TRBD2	.	16	CASSEVAGAYQETQYF	TGTGCCAGCAGTGAAGTAGCGGGGGCGTATCAAGAGACCCAGTACTTC
TRBV2	TRBJ1-5	TRBD1	.	15	CASRNRGLGNQPQHF	TGTGCCAGCAGGAACAGGGGCCTTGGCAATCAGCCCCAGCATTTT
TRBV20-1	TRBJ2-7	TRBD2	.	15	CSASSAGLSSYEQYF	TGCAGTGCTAGTTCGGCGGGACTAAGCTCCTACGAGCAGTACTTC
TRBV7-2	TRBJ2-1	TRBD2	.	14	CASSLLAGEREQFF	TGTGCCAGCAGCTTACTAGCGGGAGAGCGTGAGCAGTTCTTC
TRBV7-7	TRBJ2-1	TRBD2	few	18	CASSLEEIAGGLDNEQFF	TGTGCCAGCAGCTTAGAGGAGATAGCGGGAGGCCTCGACAATGAGCAGTTCTTC
TRBV10-3	TRBJ2-1	TRBD1	.	14	CAISPGQGRNEQFF	TGTGCCATCAGCCCGGGACAGGGTCGCAATGAGCAGTTCTTC
TRBV24-1	TRBJ2-7	TRBD2	.	16	CATSDSVAGGSLEQYF	TGTGCCACCAGTGATTCTGTAGCGGGAGGGTCCCTCGAGCAGTACTTC
TRBV6-6	TRBJ1-2	.	.	13	CASSLNRVTGYTF	TGTGCCAGCAGTTTGAACAGGGTTACTGGCTACACCTTC
TRBV6-5	TRBJ2-7	.	.	14	CASSYPARAHEQYF	TGTGCCAGCAGTTACCCCGCGAGGGCCCACGAGCAGTACTTC
TRBV6-5	TRBJ2-3	.	.	12	CASSLETDTQYF	TGTGCCAGCAGTCTCGAGACAGATACGCAGTATTTT
TRBV3-1/TRBV3-2	TRBJ2-3	.	.	17	CASSHTPSEQGTDTQYF	TGTGCCAGCAGTCACACCCCATCCGAGCAGGGCACAGATACGCAGTATTTT
TRBV13	TRBJ2-3	.	.	13	CASSFERGDTQYF	TGTGCCAGCAGCTTCGAGAGAGGAGATACGCAGTATTTT
TRBV13	TRBJ1-2	.	.	16	CASSLGGIGRNYGYTF	TGTGCCAGCAGCTTAGGAGGCATCGGGAGGAACTATGGCTACACCTTC
TRBV5-1	TRBJ2-5	TRBD2	once	17	CASSPLAGPLGGETQYF	TGCGCCAGCAGCCCCCTAGCGGGACCACTCGGTGGGGAGACCCAGTACTTC
TRBV10-3	TRBJ2-7	TRBD1	.	14	CAISFGTESYEQYF	TGTGCCATCAGCTTCGGGACAGAGTCCTACGAGCAGTACTTC
TRBV28	TRBJ1-2	.	.	13	CASSLHKIYGYTF	TGTGCCAGCAGCCTCCATAAAATCTATGGCTACACCTTC
TRBV24-1	TRBJ1-3	TRBD1	.	22	CATSDYRDRDPITHSSGNTIYF	TGTGCCACCAGTGATTATAGGGACAGGGATCCCATCACCCATTCCTCTGGAAACACCATATATTTT
TRBV27	TRBJ2-7	.	few	14	CASRLGTGYSEQYF	TGTGCCAGCCGTTTGGGGACTGGGTACTCCGAGCAGTACTTC
TRBV3-1/TRBV3-2	TRBJ2-1	.	few	16	CASSQVKASSYNEQFF	TGTGCCAGCAGCCAAGTTAAAGCTAGCTCCTACAATGAGCAGTTCTTC
TRBV19	TRBJ1-2	.	.	15	CASSISQPIYHGYTF	TGTGCCAGTAGTATCTCTCAACCCATATACCATGGCTACACCTTC
TRBV14	TRBJ2-2	.	.	14	CASSPTYWTGELFF	TGTGCCAGCAGCCCCACGTACTGGACCGGGGAGCTGTTTTTT
TRBV5-1	TRBJ2-1	TRBD2	.	15	CASSRGRGLQAEQFF	TGCGCCAGCAGCCGGGGAAGGGGACTACAAGCTGAGCAGTTCTTC
TRBV24-1	TRBJ2-5	.	.	15	CATSDPTMNQETQYF	TGTGCCACCAGTGATCCCACAATGAACCAAGAGACCCAGTACTTC
TRBV5-6	TRBJ2-2	TRBD2	.	17	CASSRGLAGVMAGELFF	TGTGCCAGCAGCAGGGGACTAGCGGGAGTAATGGCCGGGGAGCTGTTTTTT
TRBV19	TRBJ2-7	.	few	15	CASSIDGSFSYEQYF	TGTGCCAGTAGTATAGATGGGAGTTTCTCCTACGAGCAGTACTTC
TRBV19	TRBJ2-5	TRBD1	.	16	CATSRERGRGKETQYF	TGTGCCACCTCGAGGGAAAGGGGGCGAGGAAAAGAGACCCAGTACTTC
TRBV6-5	TRBJ2-3	TRBD1	once	14	CASKDRLGTDTQYF	TGTGCCAGCAAGGACAGGTTGGGCACAGATACGCAGTATTTT
TRBV6-5	TRBJ2-7	.	once	14	CASSYSNRAHEQYF	TGTGCCAGCAGTTACTCGAACAGGGCCCACGAGCAGTACTTC
TRBV18	TRBJ1-1	.	.	14	CASSTELADAEAFF	TGTGCCAGCTCAACTGAGTTAGCGGACGCTGAAGCTTTCTTT
TRBV19	TRBJ2-6	.	.	16	CASSIVRASGANVLTF	TGTGCCAGTAGTATAGTAAGAGCCTCTGGGGCCAACGTCCTGACTTTC
TRBV11-1	TRBJ2-6	.	.	13	CASSLNGANVLTF	TGTGCCAGCAGCTTAAATGGGGCCAACGTCCTGACTTTC
TRBV5-1	TRBJ2-7	.	.	13	CASSFQTSYEQYF	TGCGCCAGCAGCTTCCAGACATCCTACGAGCAGTACTTC